This TCR beta chain was identified in a study of T cells after yellow fever vaccination (dated by TCRdb to about 2019). General notes on the study: Libraries from fractions with low cell numbers were prepared with the SMART-Seq v4 Ultra Low Input RNA kit. To follow T-cell clones before and after both primary and booster YFV17D yellow fever vaccination, bulk TCR alpha and beta repertoires underwent longitudinal sequencing. The cohort comprised two healthy male donors, one aged 18 to 30 and one aged 30 to 40 years. Blood was drawn at multiple timepoints before and after primary and secondary immunization, with bulk PBMC replicates and cell subsets isolated.

Synthesis of TCR cDNA relied on 5'RACE template switching, a step that introduced a universal primer site along with unique molecular identifiers. Priming of cDNA synthesis was performed from both the TCR alpha and TCR beta constant segments. Library amplification used two PCR steps, and the second PCR step added sample barcodes and sequencing adapters. Sequencing of the libraries was done on either Illumina HiSeq 2500 (2x100 bp) or NovaSeq (2x150 bp). The paper's processing steps were these. Reads were demultiplexed and collapsed into UMI consensus sequences with MIGEC, and V(D)J alignment was performed with MiXCR. Vaccine-responding clonotypes were identified with edgeR using replicate PBMC samples, with FDR below 0.01 and a log2 fold change above 5 up to day 15 being required. CD4 or CD8 identity was assigned to each bulk clonotype according to whether the clonotype was present at higher abundance in the sequenced CD4 repertoire or the sequenced CD8 repertoire. The public sequencing data were trimmed at Q25 with fastp and processed into clonotypes with MiXCR by TCRdb, which kept only in-frame beta chains. Entries are consolidated by CDR3 protein sequence, retaining the most common genes and DNA. The V and J calls come from TCRdb's annotation, not from the publication. The sample includes over 200,000 distinct CDR3 sequences, with approximately 6.7% observed a single time. In total, the top ten clones hold around 1% of the sample.

Beyond this particular receptor, the publication reports: Computational filtering was needed because FACS-sorted repertoires could contain abundant contaminating clonotypes from the bulk population. Compared with the primary T-cell response, the secondary T-cell response was faster but weaker, reaching its peak on day 5 rather than on day 15. Because only two donors were included in the study, the extent to which the findings can be generalized is limited. After the booster, most clones that had expanded after primary vaccination were detected again (over 95% of CD4 and 88% of CD8), suggesting broad maintenance of memory. A small fraction of clonotypes appeared in both the CD4 and CD8 compartments, likely as a result of convergent recombination.

The CDR3 spans 13 residues, from the cysteine through the phenylalanine. The kept DNA is CDR3 alone, 39 bases in frame from the first base. V and J lose 6 bases and 4 bases, and a span of 13 bases separates them. Reading the germline V gene (reference sequence) gives CDR1 DFQATT and CDR2 SNEGSKA. What the treatment or condition label conveys for this sample: live attenuated yellow fever vaccine strain. PBMCs were isolated from peripheral blood using a standard Ficoll-Paque protocol. CD4 and CD8 T-cell fractions were isolated with Dynabeads CD4 and CD8 positive selection kits. TriZol was used to extract RNA from bulk PBMCs, CD4 and CD8 fractions, and dextramer-positive and dextramer-negative fractions. In regard to this clonotype: Its cognate antigen has yet to be identified. No much larger clone is present one base from it, and per-base qualities are unavailable.

The TCR sequence derives from a man aged 25-40 years who received the YFV17D yellow fever vaccine. The sequencing used CD4+ T cells sorted from PBMCs, collected on the day of the yellow fever booster vaccination. The chain is encoded by TRBV20-1 joined to TRBJ2-1, with the D gene too uncertain to name. The CDR3 corresponds to CSATHKAYNEQFF. The DNA is as follows: TGCAGTGCGACTCATAAGGCGTACAATGAGCAGTTCTTC.